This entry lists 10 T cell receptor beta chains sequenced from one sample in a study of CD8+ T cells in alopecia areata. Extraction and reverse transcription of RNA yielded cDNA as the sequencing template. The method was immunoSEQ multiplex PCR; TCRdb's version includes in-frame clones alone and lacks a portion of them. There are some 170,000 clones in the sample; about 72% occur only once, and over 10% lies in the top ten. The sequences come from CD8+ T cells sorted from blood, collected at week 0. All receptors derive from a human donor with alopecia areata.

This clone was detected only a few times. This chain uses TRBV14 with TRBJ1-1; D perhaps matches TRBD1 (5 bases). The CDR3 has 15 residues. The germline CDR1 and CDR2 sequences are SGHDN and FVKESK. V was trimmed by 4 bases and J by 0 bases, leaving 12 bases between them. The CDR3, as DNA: TGTGCCAGCAGCCTTACAAACAGGCTGAACACTGAAGCTTTCTTT. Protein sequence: CASSLTNRLNTEAFF.

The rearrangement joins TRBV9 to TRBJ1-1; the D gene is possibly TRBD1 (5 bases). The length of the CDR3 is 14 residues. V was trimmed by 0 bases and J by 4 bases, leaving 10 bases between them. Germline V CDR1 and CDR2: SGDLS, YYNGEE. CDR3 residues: CASSVGGVGTEAFF. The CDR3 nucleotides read TGTGCCAGCAGCGTAGGGGGCGTCGGCACTGAAGCTTTCTTT.

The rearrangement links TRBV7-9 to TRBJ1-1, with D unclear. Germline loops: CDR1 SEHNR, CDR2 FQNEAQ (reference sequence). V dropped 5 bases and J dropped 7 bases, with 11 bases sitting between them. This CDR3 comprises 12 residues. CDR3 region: CASSPQLLEAFF. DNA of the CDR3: TGTGCCAGCAGCCCACAGTTGCTTGAAGCTTTCTTT. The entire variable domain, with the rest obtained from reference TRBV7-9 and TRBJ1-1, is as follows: DTGVSQNPRHKITKRGQNVTFRCDPISEHNRLYWYRQTLGQGPEFLTYFQNEAQLEKSRLLSDRFSAERPKGSFSTLEIQRTEQGDSAMYLCASSPQLLEAFFGQGTRLTVV.

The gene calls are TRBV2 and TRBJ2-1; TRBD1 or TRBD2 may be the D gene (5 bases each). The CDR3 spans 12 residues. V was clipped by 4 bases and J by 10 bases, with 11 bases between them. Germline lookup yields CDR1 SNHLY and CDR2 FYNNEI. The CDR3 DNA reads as TGTGCCAGCAGTGGGGGCAAGCGGGAGCAGTTCTTC. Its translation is CASSGGKREQFF.

CDR3 nucleotide sequence: TGCAGCGGCCTTGACGCCGGGGAGCTGTTTTTT. Protein sequence: CSGLDAGELFF. The chain carries TRBV29-1 and TRBJ2-2; no firm D call. The V end was cut by 7 bases, the J end by 6 bases, with 9 bases between. This CDR3 is 11 amino acids long. Germline loops: CDR1 SQVTM, CDR2 ANQGSEA.

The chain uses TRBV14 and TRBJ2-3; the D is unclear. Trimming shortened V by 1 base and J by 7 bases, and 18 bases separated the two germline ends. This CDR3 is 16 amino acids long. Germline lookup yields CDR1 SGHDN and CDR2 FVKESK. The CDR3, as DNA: TGTGCCAGCAGCCAAGGCCCGGGCCAAGGATTTTATACGCAGTATTTT. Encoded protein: CASSQGPGQGFYTQYF. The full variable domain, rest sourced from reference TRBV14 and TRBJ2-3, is EAGVTQFPSHSVIEKGQTVTLRCDPISGHDNLYWYRRVMGKEIKFLLHFVKESKQDESGMPNNRFLAERTGGTYSTLKVQPAELEDSGVYFCASSQGPGQGFYTQYFGPGTRLTVL.

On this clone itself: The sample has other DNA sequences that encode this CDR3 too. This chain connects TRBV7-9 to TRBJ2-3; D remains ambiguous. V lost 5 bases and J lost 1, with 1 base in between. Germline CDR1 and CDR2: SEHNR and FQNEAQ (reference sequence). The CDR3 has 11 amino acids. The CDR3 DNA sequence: TGTGCCAGCAGCCGCACAGATACGCAGTATTTT. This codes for CASSRTDTQYF.

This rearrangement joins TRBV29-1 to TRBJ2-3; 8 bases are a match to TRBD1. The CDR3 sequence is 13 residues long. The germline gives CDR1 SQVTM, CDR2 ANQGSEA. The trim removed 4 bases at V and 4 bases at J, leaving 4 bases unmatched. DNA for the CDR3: TGCAGCGTTGTGGACAGGGAACCAGATACGCAGTATTTT. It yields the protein CSVVDREPDTQYF.

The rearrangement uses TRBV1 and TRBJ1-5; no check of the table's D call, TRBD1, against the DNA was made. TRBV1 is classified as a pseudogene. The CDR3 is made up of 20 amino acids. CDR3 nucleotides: TGCACCAGCAGCCAACCCCGCGGGACAGTTAATTTTAGGAGCAATCAGCCCCAGCATTTT. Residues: CTSSQPRGTVNFRSNQPQHF.

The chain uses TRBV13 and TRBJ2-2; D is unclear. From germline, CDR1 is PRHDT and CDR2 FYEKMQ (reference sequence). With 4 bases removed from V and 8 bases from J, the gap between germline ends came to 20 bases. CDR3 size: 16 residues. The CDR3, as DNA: TGTGCCAGCAGCTACCCCTTCGGAGCGCCCAGGGGGGAGCTGTTTTTT. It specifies CASSYPFGAPRGELFF.